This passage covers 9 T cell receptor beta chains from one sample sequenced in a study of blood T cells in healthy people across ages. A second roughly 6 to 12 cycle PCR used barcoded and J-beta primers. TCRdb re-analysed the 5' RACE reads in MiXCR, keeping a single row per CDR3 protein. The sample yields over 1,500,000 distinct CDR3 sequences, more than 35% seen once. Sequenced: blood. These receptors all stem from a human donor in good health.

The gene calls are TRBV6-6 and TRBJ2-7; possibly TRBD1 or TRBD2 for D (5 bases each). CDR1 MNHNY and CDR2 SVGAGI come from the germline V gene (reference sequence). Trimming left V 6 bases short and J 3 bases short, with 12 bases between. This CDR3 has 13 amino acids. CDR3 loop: CASSRDGYYEQYF. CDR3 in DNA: TGTGCCAGCAGCCGGGACGGGTACTACGAGCAGTACTTC.

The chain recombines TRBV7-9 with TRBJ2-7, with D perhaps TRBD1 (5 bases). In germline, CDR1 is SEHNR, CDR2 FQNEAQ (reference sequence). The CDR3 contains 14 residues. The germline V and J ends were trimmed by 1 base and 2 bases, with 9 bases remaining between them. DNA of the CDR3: TGTGCCAGCAGCTTAGGACAGACCACCTACGAGCAGTACTTC. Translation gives CASSLGQTTYEQYF.

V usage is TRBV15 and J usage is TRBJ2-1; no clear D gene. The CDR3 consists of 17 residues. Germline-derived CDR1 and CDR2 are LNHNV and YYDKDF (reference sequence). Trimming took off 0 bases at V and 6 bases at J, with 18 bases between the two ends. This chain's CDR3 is CATSRDPPETTVNEQFF. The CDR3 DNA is TGTGCCACCAGCAGAGACCCTCCGGAAACTACAGTCAATGAGCAGTTCTTC.

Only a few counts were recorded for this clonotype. The CDR3 region is CSARKGPQGDYGYTF. The CDR3 DNA sequence: TGCAGTGCTAGGAAGGGACCCCAGGGGGACTATGGCTACACCTTC. The chain uses TRBV20-1 and TRBJ1-2; TRBD1 agrees at 7 bases. The germline V gene encodes CDR1 DFQATT and CDR2 SNEGSKA (reference sequence). V was pared by 3 bases and J by 3 bases, with 10 bases of the junction left unmatched. This CDR3 comprises 15 residues.

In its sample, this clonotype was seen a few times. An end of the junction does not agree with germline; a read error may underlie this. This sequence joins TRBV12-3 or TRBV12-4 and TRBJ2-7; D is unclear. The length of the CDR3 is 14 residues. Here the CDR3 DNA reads TGTGCCAGCAGTTTTGGGGATAGTCCCTACGTGCAGTACTTC. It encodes CASSFGDSPYVQYF.

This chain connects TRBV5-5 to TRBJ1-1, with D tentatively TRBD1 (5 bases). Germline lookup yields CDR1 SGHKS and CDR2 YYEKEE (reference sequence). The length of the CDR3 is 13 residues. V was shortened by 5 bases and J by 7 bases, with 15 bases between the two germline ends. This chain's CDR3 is CASRSLDSYEAFF. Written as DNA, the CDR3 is TGTGCCAGCAGATCCCTAGACAGCTATGAAGCTTTCTTT.

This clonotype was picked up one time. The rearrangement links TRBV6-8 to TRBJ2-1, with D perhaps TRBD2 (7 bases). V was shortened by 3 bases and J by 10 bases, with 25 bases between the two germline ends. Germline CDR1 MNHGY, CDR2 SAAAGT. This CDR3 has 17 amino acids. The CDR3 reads CASSYRARGPFSYEQFF. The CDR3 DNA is TGTGCCAGCAGTTATCGGGCGCGGGGGCCCTTCTCCTACGAGCAGTTCTTC.

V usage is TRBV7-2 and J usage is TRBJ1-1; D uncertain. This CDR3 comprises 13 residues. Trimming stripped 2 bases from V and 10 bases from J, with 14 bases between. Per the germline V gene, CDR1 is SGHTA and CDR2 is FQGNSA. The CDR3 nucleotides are TGTGCCAGCAGCTTATCACGATCCGGGAGAGCTTTCTTT. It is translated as CASSLSRSGRAFF.

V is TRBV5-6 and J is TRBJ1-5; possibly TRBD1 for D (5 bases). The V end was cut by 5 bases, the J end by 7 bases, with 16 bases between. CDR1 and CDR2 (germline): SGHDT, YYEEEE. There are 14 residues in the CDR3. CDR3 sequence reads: CASRNSREWQPQHF. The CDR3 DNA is TGTGCCAGCAGGAATTCCAGGGAATGGCAGCCCCAGCATTTT.